A selection of T cell receptor beta chains follows, all from one sample in a study of shared clonotypes between healthy human individuals. Some clones are missing from TCRdb's copy, which holds only in-frame ones; the method was immunoSEQ multiplex PCR. The table has over a million clones, 98% to 99% seen once; the top ten hold roughly 0.35%. Sequences were obtained from naive CD4+ T cells sorted from blood. The receptors originated from a man aged 25 to 40 in good health. CDR3s include the opening cysteine and the closing phenylalanine or tryptophan. The D gene is left open where the match is weak. Rows may omit the clone size; those that give it use once, few, many or a size class.

>TRBV14|TRBJ2-7|NA|NA
TGTGCCAGCAGCCAAGATCTGAGGCAGATCTCCTACGAGCAGTACTTC
CASSQDLRQISYEQYF
>TRBV5-4|TRBJ1-5|TRBD1|NA
TGTGCCAGCAGCATTACAGGGGGAGGTAATCAGCCCCAGCATTTT
CASSITGGGNQPQHF
>TRBV5-4|TRBJ2-2|TRBD2|NA
TGTGCCAGCAGCGTAGCGGGAGCGGTGACCGGGGAGCTGTTTTTT
CASSVAGAVTGELFF
>TRBV6-5|TRBJ2-3|NA|NA
TGTGCCAGCAGCTTAGGGGGGCTGAGCACAGATACGCAGTATTTT
CASSLGGLSTDTQYF
>TRBV19|TRBJ2-5|NA|NA
TGTGCCAGTAGTATCACGGGGCTAGCAGAGACCCAGTACTTC
CASSITGLAETQYF
>TRBV28|TRBJ1-1|NA|once
TGTGCCAGCCATAAAGGGAGCAGCACTGAAGCTTTCTTT
CASHKGSSTEAFF
>TRBV5-1|TRBJ2-1|TRBD2|NA
TGCGCCAGCAGCCCGGCATTGGGGGGGAGCTCCTACAATGAGCAGTTCTTC
CASSPALGGSSYNEQFF
>TRBV11-1|TRBJ2-1|NA|NA
TGTGCCAGCAGCTTAAGTCAGGGCTATGAGCAGTTCTTC
CASSLSQGYEQFF
>TRBV5-1|TRBJ2-2|NA|NA
TGCGCCAGCAGCCTCCCGGTTTCGGGAGATAGCGGGGAGCTGTTTTTT
CASSLPVSGDSGELFF
>TRBV25-1|TRBJ2-1|NA|NA
TGTGCCAGCAGTGAGGCCGGAGGTGAGCAGTTCTTC
CASSEAGGEQFF
>TRBV15|TRBJ1-4|TRBD1|NA
TGTGCCACCAGCAGAGATCGGACAGGGCGCGGGGAAAAACTGTTTTTT
CATSRDRTGRGEKLFF
>TRBV6-5|TRBJ1-4|TRBD1|NA
TGTGCCAGCAGTTACGATCGGACAGGTTACCCTGAAAAACTGTTTTTT
CASSYDRTGYPEKLFF
>TRBV18|TRBJ2-3|TRBD1|NA
TGTGCCAGCTCACCCGGGACAGGGATGCTAAGCACAGATACGCAGTATTTT
CASSPGTGMLSTDTQYF
>TRBV18|TRBJ1-5|NA|NA
TGTGCCAGCTCACCCATGGCTAGGAGGGTTGATCAGCCCCAGCATTTT
CASSPMARRVDQPQHF
>TRBV20-1|TRBJ2-5|NA|NA
TGCAGTGCTCCCAGACAAGAGACCCAGTACTTC
CSAPRQETQYF
>TRBV10-1|TRBJ2-5|TRBD1|NA
TGCGCCAGCAGTGCAGGGGGCCCGCAAGAGACCCAGTACTTC
CASSAGGPQETQYF
>TRBV21-1|TRBJ2-7|NA|once
TGTGCCAGCCCCCCAACGGGGCGGGAGTCCTCCTACGAGCAGTACTTC
CASPPTGRESSYEQYF
>TRBV7-8|TRBJ2-1|NA|NA
TGTGCCAGCAGCGTATGGACGCTAAGCTCCTACAATGAGCAGTTCTTC
CASSVWTLSSYNEQFF
>TRBV4-1|TRBJ2-7|NA|once
TGCGCCAGCAGCCGCCCCCAGGGATCCTACGAGCAGTACTTC
CASSRPQGSYEQYF
>TRBV7-6|TRBJ2-6|NA|once
TGTGCCAGCAGCTCCCTGGGCCCTTTTGGGGCCAACGTCCTGACTTTC
CASSSLGPFGANVLTF
>TRBV4-3|TRBJ2-1|TRBD1|NA
TGCGCCAGCAGCCAAGATTTGGGACAGGAGGTCAATGAGCAGTTCTTC
CASSQDLGQEVNEQFF
>TRBV5-1|TRBJ2-6|NA|NA
TGCGCCAGCAGCGTTCTAGGGGCCAACGTCCTGACTTTC
CASSVLGANVLTF